This TCR beta chain is from a study of blood T cell repertoires in COVID-19. Sequencing was performed with immunoSEQ multiplex PCR; in TCRdb, only in-frame clones are kept and a portion is missing. The sample has about 190,000 clones, around 86% seen once. The CDR3 has 13 residues. Germline CDR1 and CDR2: GTSNPN and SVGIG (reference sequence). Trimming removed 0 bases from V and 4 bases from J, with 7 bases in between. Turning to this clone: This CDR3 is also generated by other DNA sequences in the sample.

Sequenced input: peripheral blood. The TCR was taken from a middle-aged man with active or convalescent COVID-19. This chain uses TRBV30 with TRBJ1-5; no firm D call. The DNA for the CDR3 is TGTGCCTGGAGTGTACGAGAAAATCAGCCCCAGCATTTT. This translates into CAWSVRENQPQHF. The full variable domain, with the rest looked up from reference TRBV30 and TRBJ1-5, is SQTIHQWPATLVQPVGSPLSLECTVEGTSNPNLYWYRQAAGRGLQLLFYSVGIGQISSEVPQNLSASRPQDRQFILSSKKLLLSDSGFYLCAWSVRENQPQHFGDGTRLSIL.